Listed here is a single T cell receptor (beta chain). In the original workflow: Amplified reference gene primers provided the basis for estimating nucleated cell counts. This table comes from immunoSEQ multiplex PCR, and its TCRdb copy is limited to in-frame clones, with some not included. V and J calls plus clone size are reproduced from that table; the DNA served to infer D and trimming. The table records about 28,000 clones, 89% of them present only once. This specimen belongs to a study of blood T cell repertoires in COVID-19. Study details: From the United States, Italy and Spain came samples of acute and convalescent COVID-19. Nucleic acid was either cDNA or gDNA, and it came from T cells, B-cell-depleted T cells, or PBMCs.

Trimming stripped 4 bases from V and 4 bases from J, with 16 bases between. The CDR3 has 16 amino acids. Germline V lookup: CDR1 SGHTA, CDR2 FQGNSA. The V call is TRBV7-2, the J call TRBJ1-4, with a weak D call TRBD1 (6 bases). Sequencing was carried out using peripheral blood. The clonotype was recovered from a human donor in a cohort sampled during active COVID-19. CDR3 amino acids: CASSSASGQINEKLFF. CDR3 bases: TGTGCCAGCAGCTCCGCGTCTGGACAGATTAATGAAAAACTGTTTTTT.